This T cell receptor beta chain was recovered during a study of T cell responses to AZD1222 COVID-19 vaccine. Study findings and constraints: Reports indicate that nearly half of spike-specific TCRs are directed at unmutated variant regions. White British ancestry dominated among donors, who included more females, and clonal diversity was possibly underestimated. None of the repertoires were sampled until the peak T cell response had passed. Vaccine-associated CD4 TCRs ranged over spike, dominating at 160-218 and 743-854.

In this sample, this clone turned up once. Its antigen remains unknown. Sequenced by immunoSEQ multiplex PCR; TCRdb stores in-frame clones only, minus some. The sample records roughly 200,000 clones, about 94% being singletons. This CDR3 is built from 13 residues. Trimming took off 3 bases at V and 2 bases at J, with 8 bases between the two ends. Germline-derived CDR1 and CDR2 are GTSNPN and SVGIG (reference sequence). The specimen was peripheral blood, collected 28 days after the second dose of the MenACWY control vaccine. The clonotype originates from an adult who received the MenACWY meningococcal vaccine as a control. The chain combines TRBV30 with TRBJ1-5; D unresolved. For the CDR3, the DNA is TGTGCCTGGAGCAGAAGTGGCAATCAGCCCCAGCATTTT. Encoded protein: CAWSRSGNQPQHF.